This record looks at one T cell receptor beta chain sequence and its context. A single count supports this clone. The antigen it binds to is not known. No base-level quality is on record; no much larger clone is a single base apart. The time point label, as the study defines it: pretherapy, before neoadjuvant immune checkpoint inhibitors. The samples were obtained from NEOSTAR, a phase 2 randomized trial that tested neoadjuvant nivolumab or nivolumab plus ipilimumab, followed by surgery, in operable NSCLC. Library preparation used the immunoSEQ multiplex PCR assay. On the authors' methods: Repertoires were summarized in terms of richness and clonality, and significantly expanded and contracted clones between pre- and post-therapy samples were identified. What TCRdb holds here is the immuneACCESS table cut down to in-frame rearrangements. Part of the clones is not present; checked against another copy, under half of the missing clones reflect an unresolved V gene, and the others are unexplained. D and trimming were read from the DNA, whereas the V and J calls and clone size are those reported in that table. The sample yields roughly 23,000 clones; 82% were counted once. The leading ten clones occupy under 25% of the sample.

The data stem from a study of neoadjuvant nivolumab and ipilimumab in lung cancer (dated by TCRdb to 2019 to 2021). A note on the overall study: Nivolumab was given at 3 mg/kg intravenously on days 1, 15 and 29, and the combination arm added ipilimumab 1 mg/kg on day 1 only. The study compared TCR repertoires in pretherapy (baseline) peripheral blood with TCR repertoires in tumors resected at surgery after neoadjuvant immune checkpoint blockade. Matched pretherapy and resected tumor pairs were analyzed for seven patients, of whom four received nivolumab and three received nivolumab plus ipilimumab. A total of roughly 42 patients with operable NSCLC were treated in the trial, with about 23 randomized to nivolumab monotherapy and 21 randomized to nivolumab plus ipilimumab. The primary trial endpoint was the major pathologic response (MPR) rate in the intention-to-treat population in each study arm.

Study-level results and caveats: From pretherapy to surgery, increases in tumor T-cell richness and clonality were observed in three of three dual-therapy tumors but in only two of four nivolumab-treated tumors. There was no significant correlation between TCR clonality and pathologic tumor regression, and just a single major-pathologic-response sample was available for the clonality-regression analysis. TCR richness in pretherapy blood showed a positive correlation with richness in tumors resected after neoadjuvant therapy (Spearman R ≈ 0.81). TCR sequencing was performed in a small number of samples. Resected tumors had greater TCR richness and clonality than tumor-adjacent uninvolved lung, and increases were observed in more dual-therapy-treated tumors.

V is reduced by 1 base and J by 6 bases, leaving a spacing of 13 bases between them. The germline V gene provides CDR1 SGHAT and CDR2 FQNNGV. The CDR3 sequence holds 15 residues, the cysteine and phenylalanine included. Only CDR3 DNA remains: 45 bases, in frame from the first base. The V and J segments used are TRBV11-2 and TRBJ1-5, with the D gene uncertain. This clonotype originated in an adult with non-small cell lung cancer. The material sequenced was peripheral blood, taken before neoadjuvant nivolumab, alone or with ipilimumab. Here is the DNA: TGTGCCAGCAGCTTAGTTGGAGGGCGCGGTCAGCCCCAGCATTTT. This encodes CASSLVGGRGQPQHF. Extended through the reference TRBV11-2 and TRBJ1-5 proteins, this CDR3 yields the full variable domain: EAGVAQSPRYKIIEKRQSVAFWCNPISGHATLYWYQQILGQGPKLLIQFQNNGVVDDSQLPKDRFSAERLKGVDSTLKIQPAKLEDSAVYLCASSLVGGRGQPQHFGDGTRLSIL.